This T cell receptor (beta chain) originates from a study of T cells in Graves' hyperthyroidism and ophthalmopathy. Study observations and caveats: Ophthalmopathy, which appeared later, was predicted by the model a median roughly 6.4 months before onset. Ophthalmopathy cases were set apart from stable hyperthyroidism by a 13 V-J model.

Out of about 10 ml of fresh peripheral blood came the PBMCs. In regard to this clonotype: The antigen remains undetermined.

Researchers amplified the TCR beta CDR3 regions from RNA transcripts. The HTBI primer set drove a first-round RT-PCR of the TCR CDR3. TCRdb independently ran MiXCR on the multiplex PCR reads; one entry per CDR3 protein. The sample consists of 600,000 or so distinct CDR3 sequences, more than 14% of them appearing once. The sequence came from a woman in her forties or fifties with Graves' ophthalmopathy. Sequenced input: blood.

In DNA form, the CDR3 reads TGCGCCAGCAGCACGGACGGACTAGCGGCTAATACGCAGTATTTT. This translates into CASSTDGLAANTQYF. V usage is TRBV4-1 and J usage is TRBJ2-3; TRBD2 matches 10 bases. J lost 7 bases, V lost 5 bases, and 9 bases had no gene match. The CDR3 totals 15 residues. Germline-derived CDR1 and CDR2 are MGHRA and YSYEKL.